The clone carrying this T cell receptor beta chain was picked up many times. Its antigen is unknown. Read data end 3 residues before the CDR3 end; the end is taken from the germline J gene. Germline V gives CDR1 DFQATT, CDR2 SNEGSKA (reference sequence). Trimming left V 6 bases short and J 4 bases short, with 15 bases between. CDR3 size: 13 residues. These data come from a study of T cell clonality in common variable immunodeficiency. CVID and control samples used equivalent genomic DNA input. This table comes from immunoSEQ multiplex PCR, and its TCRdb copy is limited to in-frame clones, with some not included. The data show roughly 50,000 clones, with none appearing a single time. Whole-study findings and limits: CVID subjects showed higher TCRbeta clonality than healthy controls.

The receptor was isolated from a person between 18 and 75 years old in good health. The rearrangement joins TRBV20-1 to TRBJ1-1, with D maybe TRBD1 (5 bases). The sequencing sample was made of peripheral blood mononuclear cells. The sequenced CDR3 bases are TGCAGTGCCGTTTTGGTAGGGGTCACTGAA. Protein product: CSAVLVGVTE. The complete CDR3 sequence is CSAVLVGVTEAFF.